This paragraph covers one TCR beta chain sequence. This sample was taken from a study of cytomegalovirus exposure and HLA in healthy donors. The CDR3 has 15 residues. Both 60 Vbeta primers and 13 Jbeta primers went into the PCR. TCRdb keeps only in-frame clones here, not all; method: immunoSEQ multiplex PCR. There are about 240,000 clones in the sample; around 81% occur only once, and 8% lies in the top ten. The rearrangement joins TRBV21-1 to TRBJ1-2; TRBD1 was called by the table and not checked on the DNA. TRBV21-1 is listed as a pseudogene. The specimen was PBMCs. This receptor was taken from a woman aged 55 to 70 in good health and CMV-seropositive. The CDR3 here is CASSTKTGTNYGYTF. CDR3 DNA sequence: TGTGCCAGCAGCACGAAGACAGGGACAAACTATGGCTACACCTTC.